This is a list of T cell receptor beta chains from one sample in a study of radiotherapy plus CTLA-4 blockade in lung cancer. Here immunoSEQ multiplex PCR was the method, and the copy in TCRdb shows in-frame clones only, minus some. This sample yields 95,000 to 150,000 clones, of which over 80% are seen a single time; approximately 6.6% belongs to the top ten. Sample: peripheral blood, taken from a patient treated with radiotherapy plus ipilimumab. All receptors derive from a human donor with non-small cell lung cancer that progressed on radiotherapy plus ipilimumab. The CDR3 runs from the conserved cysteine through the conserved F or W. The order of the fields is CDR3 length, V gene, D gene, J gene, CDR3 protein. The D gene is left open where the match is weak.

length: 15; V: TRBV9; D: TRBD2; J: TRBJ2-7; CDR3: CASSVGTSGSYEQYF
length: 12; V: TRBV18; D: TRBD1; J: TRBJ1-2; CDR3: CASSQDRGGYTF
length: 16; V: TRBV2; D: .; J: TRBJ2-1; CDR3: CASSEGRLTGQNEQFF
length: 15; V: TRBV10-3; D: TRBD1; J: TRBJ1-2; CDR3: CAIRASGTGVNGYTF
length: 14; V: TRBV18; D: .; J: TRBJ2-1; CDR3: CASSPSGTYNEQFF
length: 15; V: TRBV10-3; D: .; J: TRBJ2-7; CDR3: CAIRGSLVADYEQYF
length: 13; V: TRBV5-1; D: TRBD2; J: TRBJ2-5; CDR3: CASQMGGKETQYF
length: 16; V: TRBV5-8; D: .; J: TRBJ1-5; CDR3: CASSLGLGGVRQPQHF
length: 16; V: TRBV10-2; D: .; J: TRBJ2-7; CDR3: CASSTKKGGGPYEQYF
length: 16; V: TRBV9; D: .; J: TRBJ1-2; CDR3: CASSASPGPAIYGYTF
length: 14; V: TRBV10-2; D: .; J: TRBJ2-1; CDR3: CASSETGGGREQFF
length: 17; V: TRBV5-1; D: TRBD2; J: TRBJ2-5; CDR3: CASSIRILAAAKETQYF
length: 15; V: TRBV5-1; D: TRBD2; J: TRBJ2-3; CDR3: CASSLSGGLTDTQYF